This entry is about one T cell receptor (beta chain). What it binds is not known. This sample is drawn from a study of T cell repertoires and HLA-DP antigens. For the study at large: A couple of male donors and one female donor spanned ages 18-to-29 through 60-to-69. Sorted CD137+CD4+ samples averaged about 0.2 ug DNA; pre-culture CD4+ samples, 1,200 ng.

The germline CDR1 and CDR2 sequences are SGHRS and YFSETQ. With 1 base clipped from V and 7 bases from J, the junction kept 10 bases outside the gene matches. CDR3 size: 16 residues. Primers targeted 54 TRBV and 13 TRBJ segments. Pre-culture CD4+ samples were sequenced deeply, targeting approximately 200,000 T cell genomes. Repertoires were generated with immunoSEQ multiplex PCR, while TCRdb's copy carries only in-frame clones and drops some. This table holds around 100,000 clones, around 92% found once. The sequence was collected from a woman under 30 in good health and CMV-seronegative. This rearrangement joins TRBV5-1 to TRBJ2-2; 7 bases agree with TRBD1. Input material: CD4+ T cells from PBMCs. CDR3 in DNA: TGCGCCAGCAGCTTGAGAGGGGGCGCCTGGGGCGGGGAGCTGTTTTTT. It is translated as CASSLRGGAWGGELFF.